Listed below are T cell receptor beta chains from one sample, sequenced in a study of blood T cell repertoires in COVID-19. Assay used: immunoSEQ multiplex PCR; TCRdb lists only in-frame clones, some missing. Of around 140,000 clones listed, roughly 90% are singletons. The sequenced sample was peripheral blood. These receptors came from a man between 70 and 80 years old with active COVID-19. The CDR3 runs from the conserved cysteine through the conserved F or W. D genes are given only for firm matches. Size is omitted from some rows. Given values are once, few, many or a class for expanded clones.

D	V	size	J	DNA	CDR3
-	TRBV4-2	once	TRBJ2-7	TGTGCCAGCAGCCAAGATCAGGGCTCCTACGAGCAGTACTTC	CASSQDQGSYEQYF
-	TRBV28	-	TRBJ2-7	TGTGCCAGCAGTTTTTACCCTAACTCCTACGAGCAGTACTTC	CASSFYPNSYEQYF
TRBD2	TRBV7-6	-	TRBJ2-2	TGTGCCAGCACCCAATTCCTAGCGGTGAACACCGGGGAGCTGTTTTTT	CASTQFLAVNTGELFF
TRBD2	TRBV6-5	-	TRBJ2-1	TGTGCCACCGACCGACTAGCGGGGTCCTACAATGAGCAGTTCTTC	CATDRLAGSYNEQFF
-	TRBV19	-	TRBJ2-7	TGTGCCAGTAGTATAGATCTATGGAGGAGTTCCTACGAGCAGTACTTC	CASSIDLWRSSYEQYF
-	TRBV9	-	TRBJ2-3	TGTGCCAGCAGCCGAGCCACAGATACGCAGTATTTT	CASSRATDTQYF
-	TRBV28	-	TRBJ1-1	TGTGCCAGCAGTTCCCGGGGGGGCGCTTTCTTT	CASSSRGGAFF
TRBD1	TRBV5-1	-	TRBJ2-7	TGCGCCAGCAGCTTCGGACAGGGTGGGTCCTACGAGCAGTACTTC	CASSFGQGGSYEQYF
-	TRBV18	-	TRBJ2-2	TGTGCCAGCGTCAAGGTCGCTGGCGGGGTCACCGGGGAGCTGTTTTTT	CASVKVAGGVTGELFF
TRBD2	TRBV29-1	-	TRBJ2-7	TGCAGCGTTGGAGGGCTAGCGGATTTTCCCTACGAGCAGTACTTC	CSVGGLADFPYEQYF
TRBD1	TRBV19	-	TRBJ1-5	TGTGCCAGTAAGGGACAGGGTGGGCAGCCCCAGCATTTT	CASKGQGGQPQHF
-	TRBV5-1	-	TRBJ2-7	TGCGCCAGCAGGGGGGAGGCTAACGAGCAGTACTTC	CASRGEANEQYF
-	TRBV28	-	TRBJ2-7	TGTGCCAGCAGTTTAGGTCGACAGTCAAGCTCCTACGAGCAGTACTTC	CASSLGRQSSSYEQYF
-	TRBV30	-	TRBJ1-5	TGTGCCTGGCGACGGGGGGGTGAGGAGCCCCAGCATTTT	CAWRRGGEEPQHF
TRBD2	TRBV2	-	TRBJ2-2	TGTGCCAGCAAAAGACAGGGTCTTTCGGGACTAGCGTCCACCGGGGAGCTGTTTTTT	CASKRQGLSGLASTGELFF
-	TRBV4-1	-	TRBJ1-1	TGCGCCAGCAGCCTAAGCCCGACAGGGAACACTGAAGCTTTCTTT	CASSLSPTGNTEAFF
TRBD2	TRBV29-1	-	TRBJ2-1	TGCAGCGTCCGAGGACTAGCGGGAGGGGGGAGCTCCTACAATGAGCAGTTCTTC	CSVRGLAGGGSSYNEQFF
-	TRBV24-1	-	TRBJ1-2	TGTGCCACCAGTGATTCGGCAGGGGAAGATGGCTACACCTTC	CATSDSAGEDGYTF
TRBD1	TRBV27	-	TRBJ2-1	TGTGCCAGCTGTGACTGGACAGGGGTTAGCAATGAGCAGTTCTTC	CASCDWTGVSNEQFF
-	TRBV24-1	-	TRBJ1-5	TGTGCCACCAGTGATTCCCGGGATCTATCTTATACGGGCGGCAATCAGCCCCAGCATTTT	CATSDSRDLSYTGGNQPQHF
-	TRBV12-5	once	TRBJ1-1	TGTGCTAGTGGTTTGTTCGGGGGTACTGAAGCTTTCTTT	CASGLFGGTEAFF
TRBD1	TRBV7-2	once	TRBJ1-5	TGTGCCAGCAGCTACCGGACAGGTGATCAGCCCCAGCATTTT	CASSYRTGDQPQHF
TRBD2	TRBV5-8	-	TRBJ2-5	TGTGCCAGCAGCTGGGGGACTAGCGGGAGTAGGGGAGAGACCCAGTACTTC	CASSWGTSGSRGETQYF
-	TRBV2	-	TRBJ1-1	TGTGCCAGCAGTGTGGGGAGTCGCCCGAACACTGAAGCTTTCTTT	CASSVGSRPNTEAFF
TRBD1	TRBV10-1	-	TRBJ1-1	TGCGCCAGCAGTGAGTCCCCGACAGGGGTGAACACTGAAGCTTTCTTT	CASSESPTGVNTEAFF
TRBD1	TRBV27	-	TRBJ2-6	TGTGCCAGCAGCCGACAGGGGGCGAGGGGGGCCAACGTCCTGACTTTC	CASSRQGARGANVLTF
-	TRBV6-5	-	TRBJ1-5	TGTGCCAGCAGGCTTAGCGGGACGGAGCCCCAGCATTTT	CASRLSGTEPQHF
TRBD2	TRBV5-1	-	TRBJ2-1	TGCGCCAGCAGCTTGGGCCTAGCGGGAGTAAATGAGCAGTTCTTC	CASSLGLAGVNEQFF
TRBD1	TRBV28	-	TRBJ2-4	TGTGCCAGCACCCCAGGGGGCGTCAAAAACATTCAGTACTTC	CASTPGGVKNIQYF
TRBD2	TRBV5-6	-	TRBJ2-7	TGTGCCAGCAGCTTGCAGGGCGGGAGGGCCAAGTACGAGCAGTACTTC	CASSLQGGRAKYEQYF
-	TRBV2	-	TRBJ1-3	TGTGCCAGCAGTTCCCGGACAGCGGCCTCTGGAAACACCATATATTTT	CASSSRTAASGNTIYF
TRBD1	TRBV29-1	-	TRBJ2-5	TGCAGCGTTTGGGGACAGGGGGTTGGAGAGGAGACCCAGTACTTC	CSVWGQGVGEETQYF
-	TRBV28	-	TRBJ2-5	TGTGCCAGCAGTTCTCAGGGCCCAGGAGAGACCCAGTACTTC	CASSSQGPGETQYF
-	TRBV18	-	TRBJ2-6	TGTGCCAGCTCACCACGAGGGCCTGGGGCCAACGTCCTGACTTTC	CASSPRGPGANVLTF
-	TRBV29-1	once	TRBJ1-1	TGCAGCGTTGAGTACAGGAGGAACACTGAAGCTTTCTTT	CSVEYRRNTEAFF